This record concerns one T cell receptor (beta chain) sequence. Its antigen is undetermined. The data originate from a study of blood T cells in healthy people across ages. Germline V gene data show CDR1 as SGDLS and CDR2 as YYNGEE. The V gene end was trimmed by 4 bases and the J gene end by 3 bases; junction bases not matched to a gene: 6. The CDR3 is made up of 16 amino acids. A sample-barcoded 5' primer and a J-beta primer mix were used in a second PCR of roughly 6 to 11 cycles. TCRdb ran MiXCR on the 5' RACE reads and lists one entry per CDR3 protein. The sample has 1.4 million to 1.5 million distinct CDR3 sequences, 40% to 50% seen once; the top ten hold 7.9%. Study-wide points: Unknown CMV status may confound age-related changes in expanded clones.

The receptor was isolated from a woman in her late teens or twenties in good health. Sequences were obtained from blood. The V gene is TRBV9, the J gene TRBJ2-1; TRBD1 matches 11 bases. Here the CDR3 reads CASSTRDRGIYNEQFF. The DNA for the CDR3 is TGTGCCAGCAGCACCCGGGACAGGGGGATCTACAATGAGCAGTTCTTC.